Included here is one T cell receptor beta chain sequence, with context. This clonotype has a count of ten or more. This receptor's antigen is unknown. The input lacks base qualities; no much larger clone sits a single base away. The CDR3 measures 17 amino acids from cysteine to phenylalanine. This entry keeps only the CDR3 DNA: 51 bases, framed from base 1. V is reduced by 7 bases and J by 2 bases, leaving a spacing of 22 bases between them. The data stem from a study of T cells in Graves' hyperthyroidism and ophthalmopathy (dated 2019 in TCRdb). In the study overall: Peripheral blood samples were taken at the time of initial diagnosis, prior to any treatment. Thyroid tissue and blood T-cell repertoires from roughly 6 Graves' hyperthyroidism patients were also compared in the study. A discovery cohort of approximately 100 patients, roughly 45 with Graves' ophthalmopathy and about 60 with stable Graves' hyperthyroidism, was used to find distinguishing TCR V-J signatures. The 100 discovery patients were divided at random into training and test sets in a 7:3 ratio. According to the paper, TCR Vbeta CDR3 sequencing was carried out on 135 peripheral blood samples, which came from under 50 ophthalmopathy, around 75 hyperthyroidism and roughly 17 progressor patients. Prospective prediction of ophthalmopathy was tested in an independent validation cohort consisting of about 19 hyperthyroidism patients and around 16 patients who later progressed to ophthalmopathy. After blood sampling, hyperthyroidism patients were treated with methimazole at a starting dose of 30 mg daily, and ophthalmopathy patients were treated with high-dose intravenous methylprednisolone. Broader findings and caveats from the paper: During validation, the model predicted progression to ophthalmopathy a median of about 5.9 months ahead of onset, with approximately 71% sensitivity and 72.22% specificity. No statistical method was used to fix the sample size in advance, and group allocation was not hidden from the investigators. A model built on a 13 V-J signature distinguished ophthalmopathy from stable hyperthyroidism, reaching 85% to 90% sensitivity and under 84% specificity in cross-validation and 80%/75% in testing. Most expanded thyroid clonotypes (frequency above 0.001) were also detected in blood, a finding suggesting that blood repertoires may reflect thyroid immune responses.

The TCR beta CDR3 regions were amplified from RNA transcripts. A first-round RT-PCR of the TCR CDR3 used the HTBI primer set with the Qiagen OneStep RT-PCR kit. The libraries were constructed in a second round of multiplex PCR and then size-selected and purified. Libraries were sequenced paired-end with 100 bp reads on an Illumina HiSeq2000. Regarding the original processing steps: SOAPnuke was used to process the raw data, with reads discarded if the reads contained adapters or uncalled bases, had a mean Phred below 15, or lacked an exact constant-primer or identifier match. COPE v1.2.5 was used to merge the high-quality paired reads, and each unique nucleotide sequence was defined as a clonotype. MiTCR v1.1 was used to align the clonotypes against IMGT TRBV, TRBD and TRBJ reference segments. The analysis was restricted to V-J combinations with a frequency above 0.0001, which together covered roughly 99% of the repertoires. A TCS score was defined as the ratio between F50 (clonal expansion) and ExV (chaos), using BLOSUM62-based TCRdist between CDR3 peptides within each V-J. Welch's t-statistics and random forest reduced 500 to 550 V-J features to 10 to 15, which were used in a naive Bayes classifier (R e1071). Starting from the raw public reads, TCRdb applied fastp trimming at Q25, assembled clones with MiXCR and retained in-frame beta chains. Rows with one shared CDR3 protein collapse into an entry with the most common genes and DNA. TCRdb, rather than the study authors, made the V and J calls. The sample has around 580,000 distinct CDR3 sequences on record, around 17% of them singletons. Of the sample, about 18% is held by the ten largest clones.

Stable Graves' hyperthyroidism was defined as no progression to ophthalmopathy during 18 months of follow-up. Hyperthyroidism patients were newly diagnosed, had a disease duration of under 2 months, and were aged 18 to 65 years. Patients with uncontrolled infections, other autoimmune diseases, pregnancy or lactation were excluded. Diagnoses were based on clinical symptoms, serum thyroxine and TRAb, thyroid ultrasound and orbital computed tomography. PBMCs were isolated from around 10 ml of fresh peripheral blood by Ficoll-Paque density gradient centrifugation. Trizol reagent was used to extract total RNA, and RNA quality was then checked on an Agilent 2100 Bioanalyzer.

Sequenced input: blood. The rearrangement joined TRBV12-3 or TRBV12-4 to TRBJ2-3, with the D call tentatively TRBD1 or TRBD2, each fitting 6 bases. This TCR was recovered from a woman younger than 30 with Graves' hyperthyroidism. The nucleotides are TGTGCCAGCACTCTTAAGATGGGGGGCGGGTACACAGATACGCAGTATTTT. Translated, this is CASTLKMGGGYTDTQYF.